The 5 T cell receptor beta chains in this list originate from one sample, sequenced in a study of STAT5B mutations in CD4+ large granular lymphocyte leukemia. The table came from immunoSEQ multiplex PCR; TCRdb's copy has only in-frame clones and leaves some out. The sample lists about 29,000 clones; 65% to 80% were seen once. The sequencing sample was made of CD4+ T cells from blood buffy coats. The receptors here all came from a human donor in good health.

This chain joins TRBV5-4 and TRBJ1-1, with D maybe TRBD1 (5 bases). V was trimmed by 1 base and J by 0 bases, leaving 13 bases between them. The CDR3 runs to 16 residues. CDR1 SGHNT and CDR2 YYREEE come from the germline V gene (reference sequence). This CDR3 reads CASSLLQATVNTEAFF. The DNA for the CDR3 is TGTGCCAGCAGCTTGTTACAGGCCACGGTGAACACTGAAGCTTTCTTT.

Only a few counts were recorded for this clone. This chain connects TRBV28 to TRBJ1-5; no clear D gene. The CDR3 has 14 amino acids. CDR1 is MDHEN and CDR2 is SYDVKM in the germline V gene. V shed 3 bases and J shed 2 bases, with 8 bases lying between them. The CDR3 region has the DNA TGTGCCAGCAGTTTGGGTCTTCGCAATCAGCCCCAGCATTTT. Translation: CASSLGLRNQPQHF.

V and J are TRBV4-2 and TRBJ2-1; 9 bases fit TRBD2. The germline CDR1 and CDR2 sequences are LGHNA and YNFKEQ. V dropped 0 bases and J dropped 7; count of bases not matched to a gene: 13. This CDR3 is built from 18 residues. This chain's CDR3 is CASSQDFRAAGGKNEQFF. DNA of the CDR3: TGTGCCAGCAGCCAAGATTTTAGGGCGGCGGGGGGGAAAAATGAGCAGTTCTTC.

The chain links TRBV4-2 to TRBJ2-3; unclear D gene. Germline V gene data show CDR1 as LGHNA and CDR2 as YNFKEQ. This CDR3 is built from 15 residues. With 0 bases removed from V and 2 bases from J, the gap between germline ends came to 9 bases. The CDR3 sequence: CASSQEYSFTDTQYF. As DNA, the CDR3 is TGTGCCAGCAGCCAAGAATACAGCTTCACAGATACGCAGTATTTT.

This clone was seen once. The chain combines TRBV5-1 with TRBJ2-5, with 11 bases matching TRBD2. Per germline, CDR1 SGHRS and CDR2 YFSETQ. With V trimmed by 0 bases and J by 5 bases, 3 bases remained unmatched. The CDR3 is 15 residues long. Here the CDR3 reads CASSLATSGVETQYF. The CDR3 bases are TGCGCCAGCAGCTTGGCGACTAGCGGGGTCGAGACCCAGTACTTC. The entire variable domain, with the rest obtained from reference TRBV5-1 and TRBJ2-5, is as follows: KAGVTQTPRYLIKTRGQQVTLSCSPISGHRSVSWYQQTPGQGLQFLFEYFSETQRNKGNFPGRFSGRQFSNSRSEMNVSTLELGDSALYLCASSLATSGVETQYFGPGTRLLVL.